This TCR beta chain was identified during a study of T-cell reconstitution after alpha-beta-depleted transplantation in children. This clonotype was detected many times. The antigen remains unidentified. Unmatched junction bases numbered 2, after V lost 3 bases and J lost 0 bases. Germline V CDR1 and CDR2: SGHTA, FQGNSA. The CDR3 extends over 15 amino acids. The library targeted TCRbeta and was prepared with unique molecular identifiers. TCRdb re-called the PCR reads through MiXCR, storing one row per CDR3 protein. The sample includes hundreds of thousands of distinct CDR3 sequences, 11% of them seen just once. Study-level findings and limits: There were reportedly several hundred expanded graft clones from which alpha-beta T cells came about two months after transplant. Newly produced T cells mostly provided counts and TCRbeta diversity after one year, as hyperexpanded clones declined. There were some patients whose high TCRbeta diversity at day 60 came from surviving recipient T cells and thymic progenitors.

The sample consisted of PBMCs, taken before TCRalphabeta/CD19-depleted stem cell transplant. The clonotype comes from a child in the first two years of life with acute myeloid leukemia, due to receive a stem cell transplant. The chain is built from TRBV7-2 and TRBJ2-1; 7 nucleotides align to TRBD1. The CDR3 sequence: CASSFRDSSYNEQFF. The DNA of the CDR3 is TGTGCCAGCAGCTTCCGGGACAGCTCCTACAATGAGCAGTTCTTC.